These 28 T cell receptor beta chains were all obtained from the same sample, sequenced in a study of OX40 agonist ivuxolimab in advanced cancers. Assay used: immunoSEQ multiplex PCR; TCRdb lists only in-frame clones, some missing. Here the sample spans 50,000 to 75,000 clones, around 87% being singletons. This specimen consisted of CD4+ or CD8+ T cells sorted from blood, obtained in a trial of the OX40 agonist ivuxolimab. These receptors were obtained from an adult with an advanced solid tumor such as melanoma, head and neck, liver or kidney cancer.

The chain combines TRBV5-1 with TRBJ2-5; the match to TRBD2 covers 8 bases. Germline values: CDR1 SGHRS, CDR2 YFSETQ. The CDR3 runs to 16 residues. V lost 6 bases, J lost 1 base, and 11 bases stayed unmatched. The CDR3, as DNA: TGCGCCAGCATATTGGGTGTCGGGGGGGCCCAAGAGACCCAGTACTTC. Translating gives CASILGVGGAQETQYF.

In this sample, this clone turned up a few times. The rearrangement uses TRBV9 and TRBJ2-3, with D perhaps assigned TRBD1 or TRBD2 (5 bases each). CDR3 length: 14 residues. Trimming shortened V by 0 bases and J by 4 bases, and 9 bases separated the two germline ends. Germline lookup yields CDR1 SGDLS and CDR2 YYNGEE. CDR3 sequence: CASSVAMGADTQYF. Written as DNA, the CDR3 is TGTGCCAGCAGCGTAGCTATGGGGGCAGATACGCAGTATTTT.

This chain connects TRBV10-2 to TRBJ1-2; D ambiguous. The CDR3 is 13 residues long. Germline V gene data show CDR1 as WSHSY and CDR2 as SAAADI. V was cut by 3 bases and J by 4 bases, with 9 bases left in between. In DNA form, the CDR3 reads TGCGCCAGCAGTGAACAGCTGGTCTATGGCTACACCTTC. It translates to CASSEQLVYGYTF.

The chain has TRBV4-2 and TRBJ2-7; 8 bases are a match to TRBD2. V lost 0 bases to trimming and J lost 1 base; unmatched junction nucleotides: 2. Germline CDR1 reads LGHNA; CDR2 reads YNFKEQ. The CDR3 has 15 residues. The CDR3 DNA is TGTGCCAGCAGCCAAGAGGCTAGCGGGTCCTACGAGCAGTACTTC. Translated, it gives CASSQEASGSYEQYF.

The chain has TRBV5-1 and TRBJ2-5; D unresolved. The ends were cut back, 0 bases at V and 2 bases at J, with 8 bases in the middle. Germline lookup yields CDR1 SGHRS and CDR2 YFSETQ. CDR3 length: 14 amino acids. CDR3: CASSLGSVQETQYF. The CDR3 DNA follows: TGCGCCAGCAGCTTGGGGTCGGTTCAAGAGACCCAGTACTTC. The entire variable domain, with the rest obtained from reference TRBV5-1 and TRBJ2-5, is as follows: KAGVTQTPRYLIKTRGQQVTLSCSPISGHRSVSWYQQTPGQGLQFLFEYFSETQRNKGNFPGRFSGRQFSNSRSEMNVSTLELGDSALYLCASSLGSVQETQYFGPGTRLLVL.

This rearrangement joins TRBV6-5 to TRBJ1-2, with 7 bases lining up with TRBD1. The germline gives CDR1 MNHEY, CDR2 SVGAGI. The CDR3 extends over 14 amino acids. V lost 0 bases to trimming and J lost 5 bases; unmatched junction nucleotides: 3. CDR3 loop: CASSYSSRGYGYTF. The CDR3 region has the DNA TGTGCCAGCAGTTACTCGTCCAGGGGGTATGGCTACACCTTC.

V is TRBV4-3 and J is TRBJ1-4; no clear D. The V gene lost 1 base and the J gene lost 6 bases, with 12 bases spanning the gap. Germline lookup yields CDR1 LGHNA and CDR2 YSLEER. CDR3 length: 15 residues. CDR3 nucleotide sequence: TGCGCCAGCAGCCAAGCTGACCTCGGGGATGAAAAACTGTTTTTT. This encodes CASSQADLGDEKLFF.

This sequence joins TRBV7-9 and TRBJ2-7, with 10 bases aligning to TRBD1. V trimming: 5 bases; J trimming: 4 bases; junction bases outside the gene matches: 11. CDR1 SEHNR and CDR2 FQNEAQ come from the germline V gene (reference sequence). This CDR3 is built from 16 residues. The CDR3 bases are TGTGCCAGCAGCGAAGGACAGGGGGGGTCGGTTTACGAGCAGTACTTC. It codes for CASSEGQGGSVYEQYF.

In nucleotides, the CDR3 is TGTGCCAGCATCAGTTCCCCGGGGACTAATGAAAAACTGTTTTTT. Residues: CASISSPGTNEKLFF. The J gene is TRBJ1-4, the V gene TRBV5-4; D not certain. V was cut by 6 bases and J by 2 bases, with 14 bases left in between. The CDR3 is 15 residues long. Germline CDR1 and CDR2: SGHNT and YYREEE (reference sequence).

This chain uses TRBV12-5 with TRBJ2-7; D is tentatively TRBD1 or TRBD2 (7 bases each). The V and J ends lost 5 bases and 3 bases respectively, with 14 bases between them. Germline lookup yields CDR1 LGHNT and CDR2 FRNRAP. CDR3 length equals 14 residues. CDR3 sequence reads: CASGRGDSRYEQYF. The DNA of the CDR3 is TGTGCTAGTGGTCGGGGGGACAGCCGCTACGAGCAGTACTTC. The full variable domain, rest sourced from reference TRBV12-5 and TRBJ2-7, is DARVTQTPRHKVTEMGQEVTMRCQPILGHNTVFWYRQTMMQGLELLAYFRNRAPLDDSGMPKDRFSAEMPDATLATLKIQPSEPRDSAVYFCASGRGDSRYEQYFGPGTRLTVT.

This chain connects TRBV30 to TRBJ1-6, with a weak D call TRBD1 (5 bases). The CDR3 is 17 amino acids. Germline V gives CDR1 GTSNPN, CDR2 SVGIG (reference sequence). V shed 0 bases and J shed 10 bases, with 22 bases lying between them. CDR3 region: CAWSVQARGPLGSPLHF. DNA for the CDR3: TGTGCCTGGAGTGTACAGGCCCGAGGCCCTCTAGGGTCACCCCTCCACTTT.

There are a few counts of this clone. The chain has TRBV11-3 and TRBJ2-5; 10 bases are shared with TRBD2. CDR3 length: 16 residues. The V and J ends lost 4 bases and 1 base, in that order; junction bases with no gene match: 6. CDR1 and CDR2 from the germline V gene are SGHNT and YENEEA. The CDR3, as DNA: TGTGCCAGCAGCTATCCGGGACTAGCGTTCCAAGAGACCCAGTACTTC. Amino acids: CASSYPGLAFQETQYF.

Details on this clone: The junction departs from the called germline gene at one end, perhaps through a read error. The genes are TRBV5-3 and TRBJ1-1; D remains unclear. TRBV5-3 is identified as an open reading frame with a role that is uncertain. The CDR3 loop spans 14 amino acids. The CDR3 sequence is CASSFGAVNTEAFF. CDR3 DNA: TGTGCCAGCAGCTTCGGCGCCGTGAACACTGAAGCCTTCTTT.

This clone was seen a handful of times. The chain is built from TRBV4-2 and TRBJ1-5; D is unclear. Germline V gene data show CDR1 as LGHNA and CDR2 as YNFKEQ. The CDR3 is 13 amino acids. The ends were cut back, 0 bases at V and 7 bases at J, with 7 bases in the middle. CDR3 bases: TGTGCCAGCAGCCAAGACCGATGGCAGCCCCAGCATTTT. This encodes CASSQDRWQPQHF.

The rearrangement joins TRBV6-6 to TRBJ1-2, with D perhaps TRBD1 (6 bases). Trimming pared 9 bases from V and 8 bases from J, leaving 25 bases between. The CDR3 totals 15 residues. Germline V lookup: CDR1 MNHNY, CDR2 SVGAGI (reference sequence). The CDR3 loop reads CASALNRVLYSGYTF. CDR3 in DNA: TGTGCCAGTGCGCTAAACAGGGTACTTTATTCCGGCTACACCTTC.

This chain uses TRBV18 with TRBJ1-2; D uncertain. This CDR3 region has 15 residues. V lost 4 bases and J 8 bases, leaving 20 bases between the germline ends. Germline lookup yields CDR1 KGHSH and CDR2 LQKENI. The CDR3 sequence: CASSRDLAQEGGYTF. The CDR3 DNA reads TGTGCCAGCTCACGGGATTTGGCCCAAGAAGGAGGCTACACCTTC. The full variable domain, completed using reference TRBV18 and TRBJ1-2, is NAGVMQNPRHLVRRRGQEARLRCSPMKGHSHVYWYRQLPEEGLKFMVYLQKENIIDESGMPKERFSAEFPKEGPSILRIQQVVRGDSAAYFCASSRDLAQEGGYTFGSGTRLTVV.

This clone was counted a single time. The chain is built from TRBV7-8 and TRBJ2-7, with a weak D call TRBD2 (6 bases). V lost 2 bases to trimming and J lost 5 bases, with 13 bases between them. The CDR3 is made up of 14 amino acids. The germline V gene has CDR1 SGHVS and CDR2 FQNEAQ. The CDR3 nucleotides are TGTGCCAGCAGCTTACGACAGCCGGGAGACGAGCAGTACTTC. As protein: CASSLRQPGDEQYF.

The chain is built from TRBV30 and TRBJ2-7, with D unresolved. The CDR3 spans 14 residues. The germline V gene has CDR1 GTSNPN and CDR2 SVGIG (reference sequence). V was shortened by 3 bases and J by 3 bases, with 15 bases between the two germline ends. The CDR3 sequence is CAWSPSGSHYEQYF. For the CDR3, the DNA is TGTGCCTGGAGCCCATCCGGGTCCCACTACGAGCAGTACTTC.

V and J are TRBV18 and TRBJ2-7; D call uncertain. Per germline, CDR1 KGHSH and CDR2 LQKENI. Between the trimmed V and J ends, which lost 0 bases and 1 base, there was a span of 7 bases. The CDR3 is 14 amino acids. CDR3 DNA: TGTGCCAGCTCACCACCGATCCGGTCCTACGAGCAGTACTTC. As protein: CASSPPIRSYEQYF.

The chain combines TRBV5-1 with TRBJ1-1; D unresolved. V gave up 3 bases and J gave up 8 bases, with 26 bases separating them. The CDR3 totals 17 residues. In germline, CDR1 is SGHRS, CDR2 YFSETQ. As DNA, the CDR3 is TGCGCCAGCAGCTCCCGAATGAGTCAGTCTACCCCCCCCGAAGCTTTCTTT. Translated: CASSSRMSQSTPPEAFF.

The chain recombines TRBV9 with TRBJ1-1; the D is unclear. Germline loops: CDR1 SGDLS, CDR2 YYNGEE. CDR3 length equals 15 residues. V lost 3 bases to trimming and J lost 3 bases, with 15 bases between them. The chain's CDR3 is CASSATRVMDTEAFF. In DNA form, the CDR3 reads TGTGCCAGCAGCGCCACAAGGGTCATGGACACTGAAGCTTTCTTT.

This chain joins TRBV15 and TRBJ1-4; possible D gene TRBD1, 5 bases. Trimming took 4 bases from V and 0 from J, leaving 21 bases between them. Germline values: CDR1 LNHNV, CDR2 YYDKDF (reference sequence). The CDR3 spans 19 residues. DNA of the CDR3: TGTGCCACCAGCAAAACAGGTTTCTTGTCCATCGCAACTAATGAAAAACTGTTTTTT. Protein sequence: CATSKTGFLSIATNEKLFF.

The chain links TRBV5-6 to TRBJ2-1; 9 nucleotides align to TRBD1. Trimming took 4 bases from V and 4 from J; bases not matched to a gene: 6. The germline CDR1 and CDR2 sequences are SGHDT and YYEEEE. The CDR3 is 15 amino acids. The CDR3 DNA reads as TGTGCCAGCAGCAAACAGGACAGGGGATACAATGAGCAGTTCTTC. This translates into CASSKQDRGYNEQFF.

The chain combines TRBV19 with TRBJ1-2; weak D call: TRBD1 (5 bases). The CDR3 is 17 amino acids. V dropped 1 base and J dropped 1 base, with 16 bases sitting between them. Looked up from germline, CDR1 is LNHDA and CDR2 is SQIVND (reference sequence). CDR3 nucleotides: TGTGCCAGTAGTATAGCTACCGGGGGAAACGGTAACTATGGCTACACCTTC. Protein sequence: CASSIATGGNGNYGYTF. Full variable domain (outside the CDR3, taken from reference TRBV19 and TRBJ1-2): DGGITQSPKYLFRKEGQNVTLSCEQNLNHDAMYWYRQDPGQGLRLIYYSQIVNDFQKGDIAEGYSVSREKKESFPLTVTSAQKNPTAFYLCASSIATGGNGNYGYTFGSGTRLTVV.

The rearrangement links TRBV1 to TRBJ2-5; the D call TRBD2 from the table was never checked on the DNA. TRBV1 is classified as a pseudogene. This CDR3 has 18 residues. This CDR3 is CTSSSRTSGGGIQETQYF. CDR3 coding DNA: TGCACCAGCAGCTCTCGGACTAGCGGGGGGGGTATCCAAGAGACCCAGTACTTC.

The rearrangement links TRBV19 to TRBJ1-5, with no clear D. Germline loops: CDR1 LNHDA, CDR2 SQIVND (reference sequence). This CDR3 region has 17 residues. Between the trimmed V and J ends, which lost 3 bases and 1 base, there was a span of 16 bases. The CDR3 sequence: CASSIVSMRASNQPQHF. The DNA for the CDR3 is TGTGCCAGTAGTATCGTATCGATGCGGGCCAGCAATCAGCCCCAGCATTTT.

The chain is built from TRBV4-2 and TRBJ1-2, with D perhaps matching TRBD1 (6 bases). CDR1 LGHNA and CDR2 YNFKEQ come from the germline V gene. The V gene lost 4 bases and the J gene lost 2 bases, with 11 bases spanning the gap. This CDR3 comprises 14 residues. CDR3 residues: CASSPQGRNYGYTF. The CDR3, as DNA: TGTGCCAGCAGCCCCCAGGGGCGGAACTATGGCTACACCTTC.

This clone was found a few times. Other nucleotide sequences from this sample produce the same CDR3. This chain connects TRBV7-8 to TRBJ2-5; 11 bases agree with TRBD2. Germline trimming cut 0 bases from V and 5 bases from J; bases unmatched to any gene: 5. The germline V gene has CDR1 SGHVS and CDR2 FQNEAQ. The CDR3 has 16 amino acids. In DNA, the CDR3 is TGTGCCAGCAGCTTAGCTAGCGGGGGGGCCGGTGAGACCCAGTACTTC. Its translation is CASSLASGGAGETQYF.